The 28 T cell receptor beta chains presented below share a single source sample, sequenced in a study of cytomegalovirus exposure and HLA in healthy donors. The PCR ran on 60 Vbeta and 13 Jbeta primers. Only in-frame clones appear in the TCRdb table, and some are missing; sequencing was by immunoSEQ multiplex PCR. The data contain under 150,000 clones, roughly 84% of them singletons. Input material: PBMCs. These receptor sequences come from a girl under 10 years old in good health and CMV-seronegative.

V and J are TRBV19 and TRBJ1-1; D possibly corresponds to TRBD1 (5 bases). From germline, CDR1 is LNHDA and CDR2 SQIVND (reference sequence). With 7 bases removed from V and 3 bases from J, the gap between germline ends came to 27 bases. There are 18 residues in the CDR3. CDR3 DNA: TGTGCCAGTACCCAACAAATCGCATGGCGGGGGGTGGACACTGAAGCTTTCTTT. Translating it yields CASTQQIAWRGVDTEAFF.

V and J are TRBV4-1 and TRBJ2-3, with 11 bases lining up with TRBD1. The J segment lost 0 bases and the V segment lost 0 bases, leaving 5 bases of the junction unmatched. The V gene's germline CDR1 is MGHRA and CDR2 YSYEKL. The length of the CDR3 is 18 residues. The CDR3 DNA sequence: TGCGCCAGCAGCCAAGATCCCGGGACAGGGGGTAGCACAGATACGCAGTATTTT. It specifies CASSQDPGTGGSTDTQYF.

V is TRBV2 and J is TRBJ2-2, with TRBD2 identical over 8 bases. After removal of 4 bases from V and 5 bases from J, the junction contained 9 bases not matched to a gene. Germline V CDR1 and CDR2: SNHLY, FYNNEI. CDR3 size: 16 residues. CDR3 protein: CASSGRRGERTGELFF. The CDR3, as DNA: TGTGCCAGCAGTGGGAGGCGGGGGGAGCGGACCGGGGAGCTGTTTTTT.

The chain recombines TRBV19 with TRBJ2-2, with TRBD1 as a possible D gene (6 bases). Germline CDR1 and CDR2: LNHDA and SQIVND (reference sequence). V was shortened by 4 bases and J by 5 bases, with 20 bases between the two germline ends. This CDR3 comprises 17 residues. CDR3 in amino acids: CASSSYSTGEFTGELFF. The DNA of the CDR3 is TGTGCCAGTAGTAGCTACTCGACAGGAGAGTTTACCGGGGAGCTGTTTTTT.

The V gene is TRBV7-6, the J gene TRBJ2-2, with TRBD1 matching 9 bases. Losses at the gene ends were 0 bases for V and 6 bases for J; bases not matched to a gene: 11. This CDR3 spans 18 amino acids. Germline-derived CDR1 and CDR2 are SGHVS and FNYEAQ. CDR3 in DNA: TGTGCCAGCAGCTTAGCGAAGTGGGGGGACAGGGAGCCCGGGGAGCTGTTTTTT. It codes for CASSLAKWGDREPGELFF.

V gene TRBV18 combines with J gene TRBJ2-7; 9 positions agree with TRBD1. The germline gives CDR1 KGHSH, CDR2 LQKENI. The CDR3 runs to 14 residues. The V and J ends lost 4 bases and 1 base, in that order; junction bases with no gene match: 2. The CDR3 DNA is TGTGCCAGCTCACGGACAGGGGAGTCCTACGAGCAGTACTTC. Amino acid sequence: CASSRTGESYEQYF.

As to this clone: An end of the junction does not agree with germline; a read error may underlie this. V is TRBV7-9 and J is TRBJ2-7; TRBD1 might be the D (6 bases). The CDR3 consists of 16 residues. The germline V gene has CDR1 SEHNR and CDR2 FQNEAQ (reference sequence). The CDR3 DNA is TGTTCCAGCAGCTTAGATGGTTACAGGGCTAGCTACGAGCAGTACTTC. It encodes CSSSLDGYRASYEQYF. Full variable domain (missing parts from reference TRBV7-9 and TRBJ2-7): DTGVSQNPRHKITKRGQNVTFRCDPISEHNRLYWYRQTLGQGPEFLTYFQNEAQLEKSRLLSDRFSAERPKGSFSTLEIQRTEQGDSAMYLCSSSLDGYRASYEQYFGPGTRLTVT.

The V and J genes are TRBV25-1 and TRBJ2-1; D might be TRBD2 (6 bases). Germline CDR1 reads MGHDK; CDR2 reads SYGVNS. Trimming pared 5 bases from V and 2 bases from J, leaving 10 bases between. The CDR3 loop spans 14 amino acids. CDR3 protein: CASSWDSPYNEQFF. CDR3 nucleotides: TGTGCCAGCAGTTGGGACTCGCCCTACAATGAGCAGTTCTTC.

The chain joins TRBV7-9 to TRBJ2-7; a possible D gene is TRBD1 (5 bases). CDR1 is SEHNR and CDR2 is FQNEAQ in the germline V gene (reference sequence). Trimming took off 3 bases at V and 6 bases at J, with 9 bases between the two ends. The CDR3 contains 12 residues. The CDR3 here is CASSFQGLEQYF. The CDR3 DNA sequence: TGTGCCAGCAGCTTTCAGGGTCTCGAGCAGTACTTC.

The genes are TRBV7-8 and TRBJ1-2; possible D gene TRBD1, 6 bases. The CDR3 loop spans 14 amino acids. CDR1 is SGHVS and CDR2 is FQNEAQ in the germline V gene. V was cut by 3 bases and J by 5 bases, with 13 bases left in between. This CDR3 is CASSFSPGQYGYTF. CDR3 in DNA: TGTGCCAGCAGCTTCTCCCCTGGACAGTATGGCTACACCTTC. Drawing the rest from reference TRBV7-8 and TRBJ1-2, the complete variable domain is GAGVSQSPRYKVAKRGQDVALRCDPISGHVSLFWYQQALGQGPEFLTYFQNEAQLDKSGLPSDRFFAERPEGSVSTLKIQRTQQEDSAVYLCASSFSPGQYGYTFGSGTRLTVV.

Here the CDR3 DNA reads TGTGCCAGCAGTGCGTCCGGGACAGGTTACGAGCAGTACTTC. Amino acid sequence: CASSASGTGYEQYF. The genes are TRBV6-1 and TRBJ2-7, with 8 bases lining up with TRBD1. V shed 4 bases, J shed 4 bases, and the junction held 6 bases outside the gene matches. Germline V CDR1 and CDR2: MNHNS, SASEGT. The CDR3 contains 14 residues.

V usage is TRBV5-1 and J usage is TRBJ2-3, with 15 bases aligning to TRBD2. There are 17 residues in the CDR3. The V gene's germline CDR1 is SGHRS and CDR2 YFSETQ. The junction had 3 bases not matched to a gene; V was cut back by 4 bases and J by 0 bases. This CDR3 reads CASSIGLAGGSTDTQYF. CDR3 in DNA: TGCGCCAGCAGCATCGGACTAGCGGGAGGGAGCACAGATACGCAGTATTTT.

This chain uses TRBV7-9 with TRBJ2-1; 8 bases fit TRBD2. Germline V gene data show CDR1 as SEHNR and CDR2 as FQNEAQ (reference sequence). Unmatched junction bases numbered 14, after V lost 4 bases and J lost 3 bases. This CDR3 spans 18 amino acids. CDR3 sequence: CASSSQTGREGGYNEQFF. The DNA for the CDR3 is TGTGCCAGCAGCTCTCAGACTGGACGGGAGGGGGGCTACAATGAGCAGTTCTTC.

The chain recombines TRBV9 with TRBJ1-1; maybe TRBD1 (5 bases). This CDR3 comprises 14 residues. V dropped 2 bases and J dropped 2 bases, with 10 bases sitting between them. Germline CDR1 reads SGDLS; CDR2 reads YYNGEE. The CDR3 bases are TGTGCCAGCAGCGTCACAGGTGGTAACACTGAAGCTTTCTTT. This encodes CASSVTGGNTEAFF.

V and J are TRBV5-1 and TRBJ2-7, with TRBD1 identical over 11 bases. The germline CDR1 and CDR2 sequences are SGHRS and YFSETQ. This CDR3 is built from 17 residues. V was clipped by 5 bases and J by 4 bases; unmatched bases: 14. CDR3 bases: TGCGCCAGCAGTCAAACACACCGGGACAGGGGGTTGTACGAGCAGTACTTC. Its protein product is CASSQTHRDRGLYEQYF.

J is TRBJ1-1 and V is TRBV11-1; the match to TRBD1 covers 11 bases. Germline V gene sequence: CDR1 SGHAT, CDR2 FQDESV (reference sequence). The J segment lost 2 bases and the V segment lost 3 bases, leaving 5 bases of the junction unmatched. The CDR3 is 16 residues long. This chain's CDR3 is CASSFGQGARNTEAFF. CDR3 nucleotides: TGTGCCAGCAGCTTCGGACAGGGGGCAAGAAACACTGAAGCTTTCTTT.

The chain links TRBV28 to TRBJ2-6; possible D gene TRBD1, 6 bases. This CDR3 is 15 amino acids long. V was cut by 4 bases and J by 2 bases, with 9 bases left in between. Germline CDR1 is MDHEN and CDR2 is SYDVKM. For the CDR3, the DNA is TGTGCCAGCAGTTGGGGGCTCCCTGGGGCCAACGTCCTGACTTTC. The encoded protein is CASSWGLPGANVLTF.

The genes are TRBV7-9 and TRBJ1-2; D uncertain. The germline V gene has CDR1 SEHNR and CDR2 FQNEAQ (reference sequence). The CDR3 consists of 15 residues. V gave up 2 bases and J gave up 0 bases, with 10 bases separating them. The CDR3 DNA reads TGTGCCAGCAGCTTAAGGGCGGGTTCTAACTATGGCTACACCTTC. It is translated as CASSLRAGSNYGYTF.

The V and J genes are TRBV4-1 and TRBJ2-7; 12 bases align to TRBD2. The V segment lost 3 bases and the J segment 7 bases; nucleotides outside the gene matches: 4. This CDR3 spans 14 amino acids. Germline V gene data show CDR1 as MGHRA and CDR2 as YSYEKL. The CDR3 DNA follows: TGCGCCAGCAGCCAGGCCGGGACTAGCGGGGAGCAGTACTTC. Amino acid sequence: CASSQAGTSGEQYF.

V usage is TRBV7-9 and J usage is TRBJ2-5; D gene unclear. Between the trimmed V and J ends, which lost 0 bases and 2 bases, there was a span of 7 bases. This CDR3 has 14 residues. Germline V gives CDR1 SEHNR, CDR2 FQNEAQ (reference sequence). In DNA form, the CDR3 reads TGTGCCAGCAGCTTAGCCGGTTTACAAGAGACCCAGTACTTC. Translation gives CASSLAGLQETQYF.

The chain combines TRBV4-2 with TRBJ2-7, with 7 bases matching TRBD2. CDR1 and CDR2 from the germline V gene are LGHNA and YNFKEQ. V shed 1 base and J 0 bases; nucleotides not matched to a gene: 3. This CDR3 has 15 residues. The CDR3 DNA follows: TGTGCCAGCAGCCAAGGGGGGGGAAGCTCCTACGAGCAGTACTTC. Translation gives CASSQGGGSSYEQYF.

The chain has TRBV9 and TRBJ2-1; 8 bases are shared with TRBD2. Germline loops: CDR1 SGDLS, CDR2 YYNGEE. Trimming cost V 2 bases and J 4 bases; bases outside gene matches: 8. This CDR3 region has 16 residues. The CDR3 here is CASSVAIGGGYNEQFF. DNA of the CDR3: TGTGCCAGCAGCGTGGCCATTGGCGGGGGGTACAATGAGCAGTTCTTC.

The chain recombines TRBV25-1 with TRBJ2-4; perhaps TRBD2 as D (6 bases). Germline loops: CDR1 MGHDK, CDR2 SYGVNS. CDR3 size: 16 residues. V gave up 5 bases and J gave up 3 bases, with 17 bases separating them. The CDR3 region is CASSNEGPGDKNIQYF. In DNA form, the CDR3 reads TGTGCCAGCAGTAATGAGGGGCCGGGGGACAAAAACATTCAGTACTTC.

The genes are TRBV5-4 and TRBJ2-5; the D gene is possibly TRBD1 (5 bases). Germline V gene data show CDR1 as SGHNT and CDR2 as YYREEE (reference sequence). The CDR3 is 13 amino acids. Between the trimmed V and J ends, which lost 4 bases and 8 bases, there was a span of 15 bases. Here the CDR3 DNA reads TGTGCCAGCAGCCTTACAGGCCAAGCAACCCAGTACTTC. Translation: CASSLTGQATQYF.

The chain uses TRBV7-2 and TRBJ1-6; weak D call: TRBD1 (6 bases). CDR3 length: 14 amino acids. Per germline, CDR1 SGHTA and CDR2 FQGNSA. Between the trimmed V and J ends, which lost 4 bases and 6 bases, there was a span of 10 bases. This chain's CDR3 is CASSWRQANSPLHF. CDR3 coding DNA: TGTGCCAGCAGCTGGAGACAGGCTAATTCACCCCTCCACTTT.

The rearrangement links TRBV2 to TRBJ1-3; 10 bases fit TRBD1. Per germline, CDR1 SNHLY and CDR2 FYNNEI. The J segment lost 9 bases and the V segment lost 6 bases, leaving 8 bases of the junction unmatched. This CDR3 region has 14 residues. The CDR3 coding sequence is TGTGCCAGCAGACGGGACAGGGGATCTGCCACCATATATTTT. Translated: CASRRDRGSATIYF.

CDR3 sequence: CASSGKRQASGANVLTF. The CDR3, as DNA: TGTGCCAGCAGCGGAAAAAGACAGGCATCTGGGGCCAACGTCCTGACTTTC. The rearrangement links TRBV9 to TRBJ2-6; D is possibly TRBD1 (6 bases). V lost 3 bases and J 1 base, leaving 14 bases between the germline ends. Germline CDR1 is SGDLS and CDR2 is YYNGEE. The CDR3 extends over 17 amino acids.

V usage is TRBV27 and J usage is TRBJ2-7, with 10 bases aligning to TRBD2. The CDR3 sequence is 15 residues long. Germline V gene data show CDR1 as MNHEY and CDR2 as SMNVEV (reference sequence). The trim removed 7 bases at V and 4 bases at J, leaving 10 bases unmatched. The CDR3, as DNA: TGTGCCAGCACATTTGACTCTAGCGGGAGTTACGAGCAGTACTTC. Translated, it gives CASTFDSSGSYEQYF.